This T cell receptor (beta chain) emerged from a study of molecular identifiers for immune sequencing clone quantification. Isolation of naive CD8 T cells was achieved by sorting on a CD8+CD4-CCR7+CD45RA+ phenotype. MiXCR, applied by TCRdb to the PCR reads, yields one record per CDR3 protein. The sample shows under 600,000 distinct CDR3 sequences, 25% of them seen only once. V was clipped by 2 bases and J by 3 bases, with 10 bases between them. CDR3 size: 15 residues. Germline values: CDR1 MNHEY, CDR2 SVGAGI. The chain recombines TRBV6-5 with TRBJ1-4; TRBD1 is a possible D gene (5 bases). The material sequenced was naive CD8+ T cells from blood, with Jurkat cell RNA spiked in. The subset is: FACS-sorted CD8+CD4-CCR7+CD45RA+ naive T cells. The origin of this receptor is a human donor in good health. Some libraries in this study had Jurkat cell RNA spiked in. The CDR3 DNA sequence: TGTGCCAGCAGTTACCGGGGCCGAGCTAATGAAAAACTGTTTTTT. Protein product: CASSYRGRANEKLFF.